This TCR beta chain was obtained from a study of T cells in localized non-small cell lung cancer. Trimming took off 8 bases at V and 3 bases at J, with 11 bases between the two ends. This CDR3 has 12 amino acids. The V gene's germline CDR1 is WNHNN and CDR2 SYGVQD (reference sequence). Sequenced by immunoSEQ multiplex PCR; TCRdb stores in-frame clones only, minus some. This table holds 20,000 to 25,000 clones, approximately 87% found once. This TCR came from a man between 40 and 75 years old with stage II squamous cell lung carcinoma. The sequencing used PBMCs, collected before any cancer treatment. V is TRBV10-1 and J is TRBJ2-7; maybe TRBD1 (5 bases). CDR3 sequence: CASAFDSYEQYF. The CDR3 DNA follows: TGCGCCAGCGCGTTTGACAGCTACGAGCAGTACTTC.